One sample yielded the 26 T cell receptor beta chains listed below, sequenced in a study of OX40 agonist ivuxolimab in advanced cancers. Measured with immunoSEQ multiplex PCR; TCRdb has only the in-frame clones, and not every one. The sample consists of about 28,000 clones, 88% of them appearing once. The sample here was CD4+ or CD8+ T cells sorted from blood, taken in a trial of the OX40 agonist ivuxolimab. Every receptor here comes from an adult with an advanced solid tumor such as melanoma, head and neck, liver or kidney cancer.

The chain is built from TRBV10-3 and TRBJ2-7; 9 nucleotides align to TRBD2. J was trimmed by 2 bases and V by 2 bases; bases with no gene match: 4. The CDR3 consists of 15 residues. Germline assignment: CDR1 ENHRY and CDR2 SYGVKD. The CDR3 sequence: CAISEVASGTYEQYF. The DNA for the CDR3 is TGTGCCATCAGTGAGGTGGCTAGCGGGACCTACGAGCAGTACTTC.

V and J are TRBV7-9 and TRBJ2-7; 7 bases line up with TRBD1. The V gene end was trimmed by 1 base and the J gene end by 2 bases; junction bases not matched to a gene: 8. The germline gives CDR1 SEHNR, CDR2 FQNEAQ (reference sequence). The CDR3 covers 16 residues. The CDR3 spells CASSLGTGTETYEQYF. In DNA form, the CDR3 reads TGTGCCAGCAGCTTAGGAACCGGGACAGAGACCTACGAGCAGTACTTC.

The J gene is TRBJ1-1, the V gene TRBV15, with D unresolved. Trimming pared 0 bases from V and 2 bases from J, leaving 4 bases between. This CDR3 is 13 amino acids long. CDR1 LNHNV and CDR2 YYDKDF come from the germline V gene (reference sequence). The CDR3, as DNA: TGTGCCACCAGCAGAGACGGCAACACTGAAGCTTTCTTT. Amino acid sequence: CATSRDGNTEAFF.

CDR3 coding DNA: TGTGCCAGCAGTTGGGACGACGGTAATGAGCAGTTCTTC. This gives the protein CASSWDDGNEQFF. The chain carries TRBV27 and TRBJ2-1; perhaps D is TRBD1 or TRBD2 (5 bases each). Germline lookup yields CDR1 MNHEY and CDR2 SMNVEV (reference sequence). This CDR3 spans 13 amino acids. Trimming took 4 bases from V and 7 from J, leaving 11 bases between them.

The chain employs TRBV11-2 and TRBJ1-1, with D possibly TRBD1 on 6 matching bases. V was shortened by 5 bases and J by 8 bases, with 9 bases between the two germline ends. This CDR3 is built from 11 residues. Germline CDR1 is SGHAT and CDR2 is FQNNGV. The CDR3 region is CASSPDREAFF. CDR3 in DNA: TGTGCCAGCAGCCCAGACAGGGAAGCTTTCTTT.

This chain uses TRBV28 with TRBJ2-2; the D gene is possibly TRBD2 (6 bases). This CDR3 comprises 15 residues. V was cut by 8 bases and J by 1 base, with 14 bases left in between. Germline assignment: CDR1 MDHEN and CDR2 SYDVKM. This chain's CDR3 is CASASPSENTGELFF. CDR3 in DNA: TGTGCCAGCGCATCTCCTAGCGAGAACACCGGGGAGCTGTTTTTT.

The CDR3 sequence: CASSVAGDTGELFF. The CDR3 nucleotides read TGTGCCAGCAGTGTAGCGGGAGACACCGGGGAGCTGTTTTTT. The rearrangement uses TRBV6-4 and TRBJ2-2, with 9 bases fitting TRBD2. The junction had 0 bases not matched to a gene; V was cut back by 4 bases and J by 3 bases. Germline V gives CDR1 MRHNA, CDR2 SNTAGT. The CDR3 length is 14 residues.

This clone was seen only a few times. The chain joins TRBV28 to TRBJ1-2, with D hard to call. This CDR3 is built from 12 residues. CDR1 and CDR2 from the germline V gene are MDHEN and SYDVKM. V shed 3 bases and J shed 5 bases, with 7 bases lying between them. The CDR3 sequence is CASSFDEYGYTF. The CDR3 DNA reads as TGTGCCAGCAGTTTCGATGAGTATGGCTACACCTTC.

The J gene is TRBJ2-7, the V gene TRBV30; D perhaps matches TRBD2 (5 bases). Trimming took 1 base from V and 3 from J, leaving 10 bases between them. The germline V gene encodes CDR1 GTSNPN and CDR2 SVGIG (reference sequence). There are 13 residues in the CDR3. The DNA for the CDR3 is TGTGCCTGGAGTGAACAAGACTACTACGAGCAGTACTTC. This sequence encodes CAWSEQDYYEQYF.

This sequence joins TRBV19 and TRBJ2-3; 7 bases are shared with TRBD2. CDR1 and CDR2 (germline): LNHDA, SQIVND (reference sequence). The CDR3 contains 13 residues. Trimming took 7 bases from V and 4 from J; bases not matched to a gene: 5. CDR3: CASTGGEADTQYF. DNA of the CDR3: TGTGCCAGTACTGGGGGGGAGGCAGATACGCAGTATTTT.

This rearrangement joins TRBV6-4 to TRBJ2-1, with 10 bases that match TRBD2. This CDR3 comprises 15 residues. Germline V gene sequence: CDR1 MRHNA, CDR2 SNTAGT. V shed 3 bases and J 2 bases; nucleotides not matched to a gene: 1. The CDR3 DNA sequence: TGTGCCAGCAGTGAAACTAGCGGGGCCTACAATGAGCAGTTCTTC. Translating gives CASSETSGAYNEQFF.

V and J are TRBV27 and TRBJ1-2, with D possibly TRBD1 on 5 matching bases. Germline V gene sequence: CDR1 MNHEY, CDR2 SMNVEV (reference sequence). The CDR3 is 16 residues long. The ends were cut back, 0 bases at V and 8 bases at J, with 19 bases in the middle. In DNA form, the CDR3 reads TGTGCCAGCAGTTTATCCCATACGATAGGGTCAGGGGGCTACACCTTC. This sequence encodes CASSLSHTIGSGGYTF.

V is TRBV7-3 and J is TRBJ2-3; D gene ambiguous. The ends were cut back, 5 bases at V and 1 base at J, with 16 bases in the middle. Per the germline V gene, CDR1 is SGHTA and CDR2 is FQGTGA. CDR3 size: 16 residues. CDR3 in amino acids: CASSPDHTKGTDTQYF. The CDR3 DNA follows: TGTGCCAGCAGCCCCGACCACACGAAGGGCACAGATACGCAGTATTTT. Drawing the rest from reference TRBV7-3 and TRBJ2-3, the complete variable domain is GAGVSQTPSNKVTEKGKYVELRCDPISGHTALYWYRQSLGQGPEFLIYFQGTGAADDSGLPNDRFFAVRPEGSVSTLKIQRTERGDSAVYLCASSPDHTKGTDTQYFGPGTRLTVL.

V and J are TRBV4-2 and TRBJ2-3; no definite D call. The CDR3 loop spans 12 amino acids. Trimming left V 4 bases short and J 4 bases short, with 6 bases between. Germline V CDR1 and CDR2: LGHNA, YNFKEQ. The chain's CDR3 is CASSPSSDTQYF. In DNA form, the CDR3 reads TGTGCCAGCAGCCCCTCTTCAGATACGCAGTATTTT.

V usage is TRBV27 and J usage is TRBJ2-2; a possible D gene is TRBD2 (5 bases). V shed 7 bases and J shed 6 bases, with 15 bases lying between them. CDR1 and CDR2 from the germline V gene are MNHEY and SMNVEV (reference sequence). The CDR3 is 14 amino acids. The chain's CDR3 is CASMRTTRAGELFF. CDR3 in DNA: TGTGCCAGCATGCGCACTACGCGGGCCGGGGAGCTGTTTTTT.

This clone has more than one count but fewer than ten. The rearrangement joins TRBV7-9 to TRBJ1-1; no clear D. The CDR3 runs to 15 residues. V dropped 0 bases and J dropped 4 bases, with 12 bases sitting between them. CDR1 and CDR2 from the germline V gene are SEHNR and FQNEAQ (reference sequence). CDR3 DNA: TGTGCCAGCAGCTTAGCATCCGGCTCGAGCACTGAAGCTTTCTTT. Protein: CASSLASGSSTEAFF. Full variable domain (rest looked up from reference TRBV7-9 and TRBJ1-1): DTGVSQNPRHKITKRGQNVTFRCDPISEHNRLYWYRQTLGQGPEFLTYFQNEAQLEKSRLLSDRFSAERPKGSFSTLEIQRTEQGDSAMYLCASSLASGSSTEAFFGQGTRLTVV.

This clone was seen once. The genes are TRBV7-3 and TRBJ2-5; TRBD1 agrees at 7 bases. The V segment lost 5 bases and the J segment 3 bases; nucleotides outside the gene matches: 0. Per the germline V gene, CDR1 is SGHTA and CDR2 is FQGTGA. The CDR3 covers 12 residues. The CDR3, as DNA: TGTGCCAGCAGCACAGGGGAAGAGACCCAGTACTTC. Amino acids: CASSTGEETQYF.

Only a few counts were recorded for this clone. J is TRBJ2-3 and V is TRBV6-1, with TRBD2 identical over 7 bases. CDR3 size: 16 residues. The germline CDR1 and CDR2 sequences are MNHNS and SASEGT. V trimming: 2 bases; J trimming: 3 bases; junction bases outside the gene matches: 8. CDR3 sequence reads: CASSENPGEGTDTQYF. DNA of the CDR3: TGTGCCAGCAGTGAAAATCCGGGGGAGGGTACAGATACGCAGTATTTT.

The rearrangement uses TRBV5-4 and TRBJ2-3, with 8 bases matching TRBD2. The V segment lost 4 bases and the J segment 0 bases; nucleotides outside the gene matches: 10. Germline loops: CDR1 SGHNT, CDR2 YYREEE (reference sequence). CDR3 size: 17 residues. In nucleotides, the CDR3 is TGTGCCAGCAGCCAAGACGGGGCTAGCGGGAGCACAGATACGCAGTATTTT. This encodes CASSQDGASGSTDTQYF.

This clone was seen once. The chain joins TRBV5-8 to TRBJ2-7, with TRBD1 identical over 11 bases. Germline trimming cut 2 bases from V and 5 bases from J; bases unmatched to any gene: 6. The CDR3 extends over 15 amino acids. Germline values: CDR1 SGHTS, CDR2 YDEGEE. The CDR3 loop is CASSFTGTGGDEQYF. The DNA for the CDR3 is TGTGCCAGCAGCTTCACCGGGACAGGGGGTGACGAGCAGTACTTC.

This clone was found a few times. V is TRBV4-3 and J is TRBJ2-1; D not resolved. Germline V CDR1 and CDR2: LGHNA, YSLEER. V dropped 0 bases and J dropped 0 bases, with 9 bases sitting between them. The CDR3 extends over 16 amino acids. The CDR3 DNA sequence: TGCGCCAGCAGCCAAGAGAATTTGAACTCCTACAATGAGCAGTTCTTC. It codes for CASSQENLNSYNEQFF.

This clone turned up a few times. This chain uses TRBV19 with TRBJ1-1; D gene unclear. CDR3 length: 14 residues. Trimming left V 7 bases short and J 4 bases short, with 16 bases between. From germline, CDR1 is LNHDA and CDR2 SQIVND (reference sequence). The CDR3: CASTNPGFGTEAFF. The CDR3, as DNA: TGTGCCAGTACCAACCCCGGGTTTGGCACTGAAGCTTTCTTT.

The chain couples TRBV7-3 to TRBJ2-1; TRBD2 is a possible D gene (6 bases). In germline, CDR1 is SGHTA, CDR2 FQGTGA. The CDR3 spans 13 residues. The germline V and J ends were trimmed by 4 bases and 9 bases, with 13 bases remaining between them. DNA for the CDR3: TGTGCCAGCAGCTCGGACTATTTGGCTGAGCAGTTCTTC. The encoded protein is CASSSDYLAEQFF. Complete variable domain (other parts from reference TRBV7-3 and TRBJ2-1): GAGVSQTPSNKVTEKGKYVELRCDPISGHTALYWYRQSLGQGPEFLIYFQGTGAADDSGLPNDRFFAVRPEGSVSTLKIQRTERGDSAVYLCASSSDYLAEQFFGPGTRLTVL.

The V and J genes are TRBV9 and TRBJ2-1, with D hard to call. V was shortened by 0 bases and J by 4 bases, with 11 bases between the two germline ends. Germline CDR1 SGDLS, CDR2 YYNGEE. The CDR3 length is 15 residues. The CDR3 sequence is CASSVDGIRYNEQFF. The CDR3 nucleotides are TGTGCCAGCAGCGTAGACGGAATTCGGTACAATGAGCAGTTCTTC.

This clone has just one count. The chain is built from TRBV27 and TRBJ1-6, with a weak D call TRBD1 (6 bases). The V gene's germline CDR1 is MNHEY and CDR2 SMNVEV (reference sequence). The V gene lost 2 bases and the J gene lost 14 bases, with 19 bases spanning the gap. There are 15 residues in the CDR3. The CDR3 spells CASSLAGQPESALHF. CDR3 DNA: TGTGCCAGCAGTTTAGCGGGACAACCCGAGTCAGCCCTCCACTTT.

This sequence joins TRBV7-6 and TRBJ1-3; possibly TRBD1 for D (6 bases). The CDR3 is 16 residues long. Trimming removed 0 bases from V and 3 bases from J, with 12 bases in between. CDR1 SGHVS and CDR2 FNYEAQ come from the germline V gene. The CDR3 is CASSLAGGRDGNTIYF. The CDR3, as DNA: TGTGCCAGCAGCTTAGCGGGGGGCAGGGATGGAAACACCATATATTTT.